The clone carrying this T cell receptor beta chain was seen at least ten times. The sample belongs to a study of T cells in Graves' hyperthyroidism and ophthalmopathy. There were TCR beta CDR3 regions amplified from RNA transcripts. In the first-round RT-PCR of the TCR CDR3, the HTBI primer set was used. TCRdb re-analysed the multiplex PCR reads in MiXCR, keeping a single row per CDR3 protein. The data hold hundreds of thousands of distinct CDR3 sequences, with about 13% observed a single time. J gave up 4 bases and V 6 bases, and 9 bases lay outside the gene matches. The CDR3 runs to 15 residues. Germline loops: CDR1 SQVTM, CDR2 ANQGSEA.

This chain links TRBV29-1 with TRBJ2-2; TRBD1 matches 9 bases. Sample: blood. This sequence was found in a woman aged 18-29 years with Graves' hyperthyroidism. In nucleotides, the CDR3 is TGCAGCGTCCACCTGGTGGGACAGGGCACCGGGGAGCTGTTTTTT. Translating it yields CSVHLVGQGTGELFF.